The entry that follows covers one T cell receptor beta chain sequence. V lost 7 bases, J lost 5 bases, and 13 bases stayed unmatched. Germline assignment: CDR1 WSHSY and CDR2 SAAADI. This CDR3 is 16 amino acids long. The authors' processing: Reference gene primer amplification gave nucleated cell count estimates. Assay: immunoSEQ multiplex PCR; the TCRdb copy retains only in-frame clones and omits some. V, J and clone size are those of that table, while D and trimming were read from the DNA. Seen here are approximately 280,000 clones, roughly 86% observed once, and the top ten hold under 2.5%. These data come from a study of blood T cell repertoires in COVID-19. All recovered Cohort 3 donors got two negative PCRs, got clearance, or saw symptom resolution.

The chain joins TRBV10-2 to TRBJ1-2, with 10 bases that match TRBD1. This TCR was sampled from a woman aged 60-75 years who had recovered from COVID-19. Sequenced input: PBMCs or T cells enriched from blood (not recorded which). Here the CDR3 reads CASTGTGVRGAYGYTF. The CDR3 DNA reads TGCGCCAGCACCGGGACAGGGGTTAGAGGCGCATATGGCTACACCTTC.